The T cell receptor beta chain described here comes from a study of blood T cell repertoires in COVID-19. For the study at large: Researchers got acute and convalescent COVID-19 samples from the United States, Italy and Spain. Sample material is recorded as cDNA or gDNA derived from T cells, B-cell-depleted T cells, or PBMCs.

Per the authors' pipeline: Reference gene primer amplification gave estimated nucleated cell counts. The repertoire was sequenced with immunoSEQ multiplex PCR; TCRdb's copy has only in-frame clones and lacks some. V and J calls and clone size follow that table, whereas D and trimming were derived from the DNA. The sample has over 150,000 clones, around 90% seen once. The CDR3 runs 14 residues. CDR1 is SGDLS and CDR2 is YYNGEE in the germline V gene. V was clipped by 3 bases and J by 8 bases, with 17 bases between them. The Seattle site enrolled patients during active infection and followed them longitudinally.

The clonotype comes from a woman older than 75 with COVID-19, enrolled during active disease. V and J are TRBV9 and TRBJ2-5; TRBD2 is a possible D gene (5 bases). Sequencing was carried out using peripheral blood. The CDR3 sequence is CASSATGPEETQYF. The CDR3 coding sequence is TGTGCCAGCAGCGCCACTGGACCGGAGGAAACCCAGTACTTC. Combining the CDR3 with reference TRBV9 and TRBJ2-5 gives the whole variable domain DSGVTQTPKHLITATGQRVTLRCSPRSGDLSVYWYQQSLDQGLQFLIQYYNGEERAKGNILERFSAQQFPDLHSELNLSSLELGDSALYFCASSATGPEETQYFGPGTRLLVL.